A single sample is the source of the 27 T cell receptor beta chains below, sequenced in a study of blood T cell repertoires in COVID-19. Here immunoSEQ multiplex PCR was the method, and the copy in TCRdb shows in-frame clones only, minus some. Of more than 85,000 clones listed, over 65% are singletons. The sample consisted of peripheral blood. These receptor sequences come from a woman older than 75 with acute or convalescent COVID-19.

The chain joins TRBV7-9 to TRBJ2-1, with 10 bases fitting TRBD1. J lost 8 bases, V lost 4 bases, and 5 bases had no gene match. Germline V lookup: CDR1 SEHNR, CDR2 FQNEAQ (reference sequence). The CDR3 has 14 amino acids. In DNA form, the CDR3 reads TGTGCCAGCAGCTCTACCGGGACAGGGGATGAGCAGTTCTTC. Its protein is CASSSTGTGDEQFF.

The gene calls are TRBV6-6 and TRBJ1-5, with a tentative D call TRBD1 (6 bases). CDR1 and CDR2 from the germline V gene are MNHNY and SVGAGI (reference sequence). Trimming left V 8 bases short and J 6 bases short, with 14 bases between. CDR3 size: 13 residues. The CDR3 loop is CASQTGRRQPQHF. The CDR3, as DNA: TGTGCCAGCCAGACAGGTAGGCGTCAGCCCCAGCATTTT.

This clone came up a few times. The chain links TRBV7-8 to TRBJ2-7; 8 nucleotides match TRBD1. Germline CDR1 SGHVS, CDR2 FQNEAQ. Trimming cost V 6 bases and J 4 bases; bases outside gene matches: 8. CDR3 size: 14 residues. The CDR3 loop is CASRTGQGIYEQYF. In nucleotides, the CDR3 is TGTGCCAGCAGAACCGGACAGGGCATATACGAGCAGTACTTC. The whole variable domain, filled in from reference TRBV7-8 and TRBJ2-7, reads GAGVSQSPRYKVAKRGQDVALRCDPISGHVSLFWYQQALGQGPEFLTYFQNEAQLDKSGLPSDRFFAERPEGSVSTLKIQRTQQEDSAVYLCASRTGQGIYEQYFGPGTRLTVT.

The chain has TRBV28 and TRBJ1-2; 9 nucleotides align to TRBD1. This CDR3 contains 14 residues. The trim removed 5 bases at V and 5 bases at J, leaving 6 bases unmatched. Germline lookup yields CDR1 MDHEN and CDR2 SYDVKM. CDR3 loop: CASSTGTGSYGYTF. CDR3 in DNA: TGTGCCAGCAGTACCGGGACAGGGAGTTATGGCTACACCTTC.

J is TRBJ2-2 and V is TRBV7-3; D possibly corresponds to TRBD1 (6 bases). The CDR3 sequence is 13 residues long. The germline V gene encodes CDR1 SGHTA and CDR2 FQGTGA. V was clipped by 6 bases and J by 6 bases, with 11 bases between them. The CDR3 region has the DNA TGTGCCAGCAGTCCTACAGGGTCCGGGGAGCTGTTTTTT. It codes for CASSPTGSGELFF.

The chain combines TRBV19 with TRBJ2-3; 10 nucleotides match TRBD2. The CDR3 has 17 amino acids. Germline V gene lookup returns CDR1 LNHDA and CDR2 SQIVND (reference sequence). Trimming cost V 5 bases and J 6 bases; bases outside gene matches: 14. The CDR3 loop is CASSGQKAGGPRDTQYF. In DNA, the CDR3 is TGTGCCAGTAGTGGCCAGAAAGCGGGAGGGCCAAGGGATACGCAGTATTTT.

The genes are TRBV30 and TRBJ2-2, with a tentative D call TRBD2 (7 bases). V was shortened by 3 bases and J by 2 bases, with 16 bases between the two germline ends. The germline V gene has CDR1 GTSNPN and CDR2 SVGIG (reference sequence). The CDR3 has 16 residues. The CDR3 DNA is TGTGCCTGGAGGGTCCTACGGGGGGCCAACACCGGGGAGCTGTTTTTT. Its protein is CAWRVLRGANTGELFF. Full variable domain (outside the CDR3, taken from reference TRBV30 and TRBJ2-2): SQTIHQWPATLVQPVGSPLSLECTVEGTSNPNLYWYRQAAGRGLQLLFYSVGIGQISSEVPQNLSASRPQDRQFILSSKKLLLSDSGFYLCAWRVLRGANTGELFFGEGSRLTVL.

This sequence joins TRBV10-1 and TRBJ2-3; tentative D call: TRBD2 (5 bases). The germline gives CDR1 WNHNN, CDR2 SYGVQD (reference sequence). The CDR3 runs 15 residues. V lost 2 bases and J 7 bases, leaving 16 bases between the germline ends. In DNA form, the CDR3 reads TGCGCCAGCAGTGAGAACCGTTTTGAGGGAAATACGCAGTATTTT. Translation gives CASSENRFEGNTQYF.

The chain links TRBV4-1 to TRBJ1-2, with D possibly TRBD1 on 5 matching bases. Between the trimmed V and J ends, which lost 1 base and 4 bases, there was a span of 13 bases. The CDR3 is made up of 15 amino acids. Germline assignment: CDR1 MGHRA and CDR2 YSYEKL. The chain's CDR3 is CASSQGTQSFYGYTF. CDR3 nucleotide sequence: TGCGCCAGCAGCCAAGGGACACAATCATTCTATGGCTACACCTTC.

This chain uses TRBV9 with TRBJ2-3; TRBD1 is a possible D gene (5 bases). The germline V and J ends were trimmed by 7 bases and 2 bases, with 8 bases remaining between them. CDR1 is SGDLS and CDR2 is YYNGEE in the germline V gene. This CDR3 is built from 12 residues. This chain's CDR3 is CASVDNTDTQYF. The CDR3 region has the DNA TGTGCCAGCGTGGACAACACAGATACGCAGTATTTT.

The rearrangement links TRBV2 to TRBJ2-1; TRBD2 agrees at 11 bases. This CDR3 is built from 16 residues. Germline CDR1 is SNHLY and CDR2 is FYNNEI. After removal of 6 bases from V and 1 base from J, the junction contained 5 bases not matched to a gene. CDR3 amino acids: CASRGGLAVSYNEQFF. The CDR3 region has the DNA TGTGCCAGCAGGGGGGGACTAGCGGTGTCCTACAATGAGCAGTTCTTC.

In this sample, this clone turned up a few times. V is TRBV19 and J is TRBJ1-6; no clear D gene. With 5 bases removed from V and 8 bases from J, the gap between germline ends came to 13 bases. Looked up from germline, CDR1 is LNHDA and CDR2 is SQIVND (reference sequence). CDR3 length: 14 residues. CDR3 sequence: CASSGSGRHSPLHF. CDR3 nucleotide sequence: TGTGCCAGTAGTGGATCGGGAAGGCATTCACCCCTCCACTTT.

This clone has more than one count but fewer than ten. This rearrangement joins TRBV6-1 to TRBJ2-7, with 13 bases matching TRBD2. Germline V gives CDR1 MNHNS, CDR2 SASEGT. Trimming cost V 2 bases and J 2 bases; bases outside gene matches: 0. CDR3 length: 15 amino acids. This chain's CDR3 is CASSETSGGAYEQYF. The CDR3 DNA is TGTGCCAGCAGTGAAACTAGCGGGGGGGCCTACGAGCAGTACTTC.

The CDR3 DNA reads as TGTGCCAGCAGTTCGGGTATGGGACATTTCCGAGGCACAGATACGCAGTATTTT. Protein product: CASSSGMGHFRGTDTQYF. The genes are TRBV28 and TRBJ2-3; weak D call: TRBD1 (6 bases). The germline V gene encodes CDR1 MDHEN and CDR2 SYDVKM. The CDR3 is made up of 18 amino acids. Trimming took 4 bases from V and 1 from J, leaving 21 bases between them. Together with reference TRBV28 and TRBJ2-3, the CDR3 gives the full variable domain: DVKVTQSSRYLVKRTGEKVFLECVQDMDHENMFWYRQDPGLGLRLIYFSYDVKMKEKGDIPEGYSVSREKKERFSLILESASTNQTSMYLCASSSGMGHFRGTDTQYFGPGTRLTVL.

This clone has just a few counts. The V and J genes are TRBV14 and TRBJ1-2, with 8 bases lining up with TRBD1. Germline-derived CDR1 and CDR2 are SGHDN and FVKESK. With V trimmed by 4 bases and J by 4 bases, 5 bases remained unmatched. This CDR3 region has 14 residues. As DNA, the CDR3 is TGTGCCAGCAGCCCGACAGGGGACTTCTATGGCTACACCTTC. Translating it yields CASSPTGDFYGYTF.

The chain recombines TRBV6-2 or TRBV6-3 with TRBJ2-3; maybe TRBD2 (5 bases). Trimming pared 3 bases from V and 0 bases from J, leaving 10 bases between. The CDR3 runs to 15 residues. Germline values: CDR1 MNHEY, CDR2 SVGEGT. For the CDR3, the DNA is TGTGCCAGCAGTTATGGCGGGCCAAGCACAGATACGCAGTATTTT. This codes for CASSYGGPSTDTQYF.

The genes are TRBV19 and TRBJ2-2; a weak D match, TRBD1 (5 bases). The CDR3 contains 16 residues. V was pared by 6 bases and J by 1 base, with 15 bases between. Germline V gene sequence: CDR1 LNHDA, CDR2 SQIVND (reference sequence). The CDR3 DNA sequence: TGTGCCAGTAGGCAGTCTGGACAATGGAACACCGGGGAGCTGTTTTTT. It is translated as CASRQSGQWNTGELFF. Using reference TRBV19 and TRBJ2-2 for the parts outside the CDR3, the full variable domain is DGGITQSPKYLFRKEGQNVTLSCEQNLNHDAMYWYRQDPGQGLRLIYYSQIVNDFQKGDIAEGYSVSREKKESFPLTVTSAQKNPTAFYLCASRQSGQWNTGELFFGEGSRLTVL.

There are a few counts of this clone. In nucleotides, the CDR3 is TGTGCCAGCAGCGCGCGACTAGCTGGGCCGCAAGAGACCCAGTACTTC. The encoded protein is CASSARLAGPQETQYF. V and J are TRBV9 and TRBJ2-5, with TRBD2 matching over 7 bases. Germline trimming cut 3 bases from V and 2 bases from J; bases unmatched to any gene: 10. Germline CDR1 is SGDLS and CDR2 is YYNGEE. The CDR3 runs 16 residues.

Only a few counts were recorded for this clone. The CDR3 DNA is TGTGCCAGCAGCCCGGGGGGAAGGGTGGCTGAAGCTTTCTTT. Translating gives CASSPGGRVAEAFF. The rearrangement joins TRBV5-4 to TRBJ1-1; tentative D call: TRBD1 (5 bases). The CDR3 totals 14 residues. Per germline, CDR1 SGHNT and CDR2 YYREEE (reference sequence). Trimming cost V 4 bases and J 6 bases, with 16 bases left between them.

This chain connects TRBV5-1 to TRBJ2-3; perhaps TRBD1 as D (5 bases). This CDR3 is 15 amino acids long. Germline CDR1 and CDR2: SGHRS and YFSETQ. V was shortened by 0 bases and J by 2 bases, with 10 bases between the two germline ends. The CDR3 reads CASSLGTIDTDTQYF. Written as DNA, the CDR3 is TGCGCCAGCAGCTTGGGGACAATAGACACAGATACGCAGTATTTT.

V gene TRBV19 combines with J gene TRBJ2-3; 9 bases match TRBD1. The CDR3 consists of 15 residues. V shed 3 bases and J 4 bases; nucleotides not matched to a gene: 5. Germline V CDR1 and CDR2: LNHDA, SQIVND (reference sequence). The CDR3 sequence is CASSIMGQGSDTQYF. In nucleotides, the CDR3 is TGTGCCAGTAGTATCATGGGACAGGGATCAGATACGCAGTATTTT.

The chain is built from TRBV6-2 or TRBV6-3 and TRBJ2-7, with 7 bases that match TRBD1. The trim removed 1 base at V and 6 bases at J, leaving 9 bases unmatched. The CDR3 is made up of 15 amino acids. The germline V gene encodes CDR1 MNHEY and CDR2 SVGEGT. The CDR3 region has the DNA TGTGCCAGCAGTTACTGCCGGGACAGCCGATGCGAGCAGTACTTC. Its translation: CASSYCRDSRCEQYF.

This chain links TRBV27 with TRBJ1-5; perhaps TRBD1 as D (6 bases). With 2 bases removed from V and 0 bases from J, the gap between germline ends came to 14 bases. Germline CDR1 reads MNHEY; CDR2 reads SMNVEV (reference sequence). This CDR3 has 17 amino acids. The CDR3: CASSLKSGAVSNQPQHF. The CDR3 nucleotides are TGTGCCAGCAGTTTAAAGTCAGGGGCGGTTAGCAATCAGCCCCAGCATTTT.

The CDR3 reads CSVDFMSVQYF. The CDR3 DNA reads as TGCAGCGTTGACTTCATGAGCGTTCAGTACTTC. The chain carries TRBV29-1 and TRBJ2-4; D ambiguous. The length of the CDR3 is 11 residues. V dropped 3 bases and J dropped 11 bases, with 11 bases sitting between them. Germline assignment: CDR1 SQVTM and CDR2 ANQGSEA.

In this sample, this clone turned up once. The chain joins TRBV1 to TRBJ1-2; the table names TRBD1, a call not compared with the DNA. TRBV1 is an annotated pseudogene. The CDR3 is made up of 15 amino acids. The CDR3 spells CTSSQGTGFHYGYTF. CDR3 DNA sequence: TGCACCAGCAGCCAAGGGACAGGGTTCCACTATGGCTACACCTTC.

In the case of this clone: A read error may account for a junction end that differs from germline. The V and J genes are TRBV6-2 or TRBV6-3 and TRBJ1-2, with TRBD1 as a possible D gene (6 bases). CDR3 length equals 13 residues. The germline V gene encodes CDR1 MNHEY and CDR2 SVGEGT. As DNA, the CDR3 is TGTGCCAGCAGTCACTCGGGGGCTGGGGGCTACACCTTC. Translating gives CASSHSGAGGYTF.

V gene TRBV2 combines with J gene TRBJ1-4; TRBD1 matches at 8 bases. The CDR3 runs 17 residues. The junction had 6 bases not matched to a gene; V was cut back by 3 bases and J by 0 bases. In germline, CDR1 is SNHLY, CDR2 FYNNEI. The CDR3 sequence is CASSDAGQGATNEKLFF. The DNA of the CDR3 is TGTGCCAGCAGTGATGCTGGACAGGGCGCAACTAATGAAAAACTGTTTTTT. Combining the CDR3 with reference TRBV2 and TRBJ1-4 gives the whole variable domain EPEVTQTPSHQVTQMGQEVILRCVPISNHLYFYWYRQILGQKVEFLVSFYNNEISEKSEIFDDQFSVERPDGSNFTLKIRSTKLEDSAMYFCASSDAGQGATNEKLFFGSGTQLSVL.